This T cell receptor (beta chain) was recovered during a study of blood T cell repertoires in COVID-19. Overall study: Whether acute or convalescent, the COVID-19 samples came from the United States, Italy and Spain. The analysed material was cDNA or gDNA that came from T cells, B-cell-depleted T cells, or PBMCs.

In germline, CDR1 is MGHDK, CDR2 SYGVNS. The CDR3 runs 16 residues. The V end was cut by 1 base, the J end by 3 bases, with 15 bases between. In the original processing: The authors estimated nucleated cell counts from reference gene primer amplification. Profiled with immunoSEQ multiplex PCR; TCRdb holds only in-frame clones, not every one. Clonal size and the V and J genes are those of that table, whereas D and trimming came from the DNA. The table lists around 130,000 clones, about four fifths of them singletons. V usage is TRBV25-1 and J usage is TRBJ1-1, with D unresolved. Sequencing was done on a sample of peripheral blood. This sequence originates from a woman aged 45-65 years with acute or convalescent COVID-19. The CDR3 loop is CASSESRASRYTEAFF. The CDR3 coding sequence is TGTGCCAGCAGTGAATCCCGTGCTTCCAGGTACACTGAAGCTTTCTTT.